Shown below are 26 T cell receptor beta chains from a single sample sequenced in a study of cytomegalovirus exposure and HLA in healthy donors. PCR primers comprised 60 Vbeta and 13 Jbeta primers. Generated by immunoSEQ multiplex PCR, the TCRdb table keeps only in-frame clones and is missing some. This sample has 120,000 or so clones; about 78% occur once, and the top ten carry 1.2%. The source material was PBMCs. Source of these receptors: a female donor in good health and CMV-seronegative.

The chain links TRBV5-4 to TRBJ2-2, with TRBD2 matching over 9 bases. This CDR3 contains 16 residues. From germline, CDR1 is SGHNT and CDR2 YYREEE (reference sequence). V lost 4 bases and J lost 5; bases outside the gene matches: 9. DNA for the CDR3: TGTGCCAGCAGCCTGCCTAGCGGGACCGTAACCGGGGAGCTGTTTTTT. It yields the protein CASSLPSGTVTGELFF.

The chain couples TRBV5-1 to TRBJ2-3, with D maybe TRBD2 (6 bases). V was pared by 0 bases and J by 0 bases, with 8 bases between. CDR1 SGHRS and CDR2 YFSETQ come from the germline V gene. The CDR3 totals 15 residues. CDR3 loop: CASSLDGTSTDTQYF. In nucleotides, the CDR3 is TGCGCCAGCAGCTTGGACGGGACTAGCACAGATACGCAGTATTTT.

This rearrangement joins TRBV11-2 to TRBJ2-5; TRBD2 is a possible D gene (6 bases). The DNA end favors TRBJ2-7, so the J call may be wrong. Germline CDR1 reads SGHAT; CDR2 reads FQNNGV. The CDR3 totals 17 residues. CDR3 sequence (DNA): TGTGCCAGCAGCTTAGGTTACAGGAGGGCCTACTCCTACGAGCAGTACTTC. Protein product: CASSLGYRRAYSYEQYF.

This clone was counted a single time. The rearrangement joins TRBV18 to TRBJ2-1; D unresolved. V lost 0 bases, J lost 5 bases, and 8 bases lay in between. CDR1 is KGHSH and CDR2 is LQKENI in the germline V gene. This CDR3 spans 14 amino acids. CDR3: CASSPPSRDNEQFF. Written as DNA, the CDR3 is TGTGCCAGCTCACCACCGTCTAGAGACAATGAGCAGTTCTTC. Using reference TRBV18 and TRBJ2-1 for the parts outside the CDR3, the full variable domain is NAGVMQNPRHLVRRRGQEARLRCSPMKGHSHVYWYRQLPEEGLKFMVYLQKENIIDESGMPKERFSAEFPKEGPSILRIQQVVRGDSAAYFCASSPPSRDNEQFFGPGTRLTVL.

The chain joins TRBV18 to TRBJ1-5; unclear D gene. Germline V lookup: CDR1 KGHSH, CDR2 LQKENI. Between the trimmed V and J ends, which lost 5 bases and 0 bases, there was a span of 5 bases. The CDR3 contains 13 residues. DNA for the CDR3: TGTGCCAGCTCAACCTATAGCAATCAGCCCCAGCATTTT. This sequence encodes CASSTYSNQPQHF.

This chain connects TRBV4-2 to TRBJ2-1; 7 bases are a match to TRBD2. V lost 4 bases, J lost 4 bases, and 16 bases stayed unmatched. This CDR3 comprises 18 residues. Looked up from germline, CDR1 is LGHNA and CDR2 is YNFKEQ. Here the CDR3 reads CASSPSGGRAVGYNEQFF. In DNA, the CDR3 is TGTGCCAGCAGCCCCAGCGGTGGGAGGGCCGTAGGATACAATGAGCAGTTCTTC.

The chain carries TRBV11-3 and TRBJ2-1, with 7 bases identical to TRBD2. Germline values: CDR1 SGHNT, CDR2 YENEEA. V lost 0 bases and J lost 0; bases outside the gene matches: 8. This CDR3 spans 18 amino acids. The CDR3 spells CASSLDRGAGSSYNEQFF. CDR3 bases: TGTGCCAGCAGCTTAGATCGGGGAGCGGGGAGCTCCTACAATGAGCAGTTCTTC.

The chain recombines TRBV18 with TRBJ2-5; 8 bases are a match to TRBD2. V was pared by 3 bases and J by 3 bases, with 6 bases of the junction left unmatched. Germline V gene sequence: CDR1 KGHSH, CDR2 LQKENI. CDR3 length equals 15 residues. CDR3 amino acids: CASSPLRRGEETQYF. The CDR3 DNA reads as TGTGCCAGCTCACCCCTCCGGCGGGGGGAAGAGACCCAGTACTTC. Full variable domain (missing parts from reference TRBV18 and TRBJ2-5): NAGVMQNPRHLVRRRGQEARLRCSPMKGHSHVYWYRQLPEEGLKFMVYLQKENIIDESGMPKERFSAEFPKEGPSILRIQQVVRGDSAAYFCASSPLRRGEETQYFGPGTRLLVL.

The chain couples TRBV4-2 to TRBJ1-2; perhaps TRBD1 as D (5 bases). This CDR3 region has 15 residues. Between the trimmed V and J ends, which lost 0 bases and 2 bases, there was a span of 10 bases. CDR1 and CDR2 (germline): LGHNA, YNFKEQ. The CDR3 nucleotides are TGTGCCAGCAGCCAAGATCGGCGGGACAACTATGGCTACACCTTC. This sequence encodes CASSQDRRDNYGYTF.

This chain's CDR3 is CASSLGLLAGGGGNEQFF. The CDR3 nucleotides are TGTGCCAGCAGCTTAGGGTTACTAGCGGGGGGCGGGGGGAATGAGCAGTTCTTC. This chain joins TRBV7-2 and TRBJ2-1, with TRBD2 matching 12 bases. Trimming removed 1 base from V and 7 bases from J; junction bases left unmatched: 11. Germline CDR1 SGHTA, CDR2 FQGNSA. The CDR3 is 18 amino acids.

The rearrangement joins TRBV4-1 to TRBJ2-6; TRBD1 matches 7 bases. The CDR3 has 19 amino acids. From germline, CDR1 is MGHRA and CDR2 YSYEKL. Unmatched junction bases numbered 11, after V lost 3 bases and J lost 0 bases. The CDR3 is CASSHGPRQGNSGANVLTF. In DNA form, the CDR3 reads TGCGCCAGCAGCCATGGACCGCGACAGGGTAACTCTGGGGCCAACGTCCTGACTTTC.

The chain carries TRBV5-3 and TRBJ2-7; 9 bases agree with TRBD1. TRBV5-3 is marked as an open reading frame, function uncertain. CDR3 size: 16 residues. The V and J ends lost 3 bases and 4 bases, in that order; junction bases with no gene match: 11. The CDR3 region is CARSWEFRDRAYEQYF. The CDR3 coding sequence is TGTGCCAGAAGCTGGGAATTCCGGGACAGGGCATACGAGCAGTACTTC.

This chain links TRBV2 with TRBJ1-2, with 9 bases lining up with TRBD1. The CDR3 spans 13 residues. Germline CDR1 is SNHLY and CDR2 is FYNNEI. V was pared by 11 bases and J by 8 bases, with 12 bases of the junction left unmatched. This CDR3 reads CAGHHNRGLGYTF. The CDR3 DNA reads as TGTGCCGGACACCACAACAGGGGGCTGGGCTACACCTTC.

The rearrangement joins TRBV15 to TRBJ1-1; D might be TRBD1 (6 bases). Germline CDR1 and CDR2: LNHNV and YYDKDF (reference sequence). The length of the CDR3 is 14 residues. The V and J ends lost 0 bases and 8 bases respectively, with 13 bases between them. DNA for the CDR3: TGTGCCACCAGCAGAGATAGAGGGGGAACCGAAGCTTTCTTT. It codes for CATSRDRGGTEAFF.

V usage is TRBV19 and J usage is TRBJ2-1, with D unresolved. The CDR3 runs 15 residues. Germline-derived CDR1 and CDR2 are LNHDA and SQIVND (reference sequence). The V gene lost 3 bases and the J gene lost 2 bases, with 11 bases spanning the gap. CDR3 sequence: CASSIFRAAYNEQFF. The CDR3 DNA reads as TGTGCCAGTAGTATTTTTCGCGCTGCCTACAATGAGCAGTTCTTC.

The chain joins TRBV2 to TRBJ2-5, with D tentatively TRBD2 (5 bases). Trimming removed 7 bases at V and 5 bases at J, with 14 bases between. Looked up from germline, CDR1 is SNHLY and CDR2 is FYNNEI. The CDR3 contains 13 residues. CDR3 region: CASTPGSVETQYF. DNA for the CDR3: TGTGCCAGCACCCCGGGGTCCGTCGAGACCCAGTACTTC.

Of note for this clone: Other DNA sequences in the same sample also yield this CDR3. The chain uses TRBV6-1 and TRBJ1-5; D call uncertain. Deletions cut 7 bases from V and 0 bases from J, with 10 bases between. The CDR3 is 14 residues long. Germline V CDR1 and CDR2: MNHNS, SASEGT. The CDR3 loop is CASNPTGSNQPQHF. The CDR3 DNA reads TGTGCCAGCAATCCGACGGGTAGCAATCAGCCCCAGCATTTT.

This clone was detected only a few times. The chain carries TRBV7-8 and TRBJ1-2, with 11 bases matching TRBD1. V lost 5 bases, J lost 8 bases, and 4 bases stayed unmatched. CDR1 and CDR2 (germline): SGHVS, FQNEAQ. The CDR3 is 13 residues long. CDR3 sequence (DNA): TGTGCCAGCAGCCCGGACAGGGGGCAAGGCTACACCTTC. Translating gives CASSPDRGQGYTF.

CDR3 DNA: TGTGCCAGCAGCTCGCGGACTAGCGGGAGGGAGACCGGGGAGCTGTTTTTT. The encoded protein is CASSSRTSGRETGELFF. The chain carries TRBV9 and TRBJ2-2; 15 nucleotides align to TRBD2. The junction had 6 bases not matched to a gene; V was cut back by 4 bases and J by 5 bases. There are 17 residues in the CDR3. Per germline, CDR1 SGDLS and CDR2 YYNGEE.

The V gene is TRBV19, the J gene TRBJ1-1; possible D gene TRBD1, 6 bases. V lost 11 bases to trimming and J lost 1 base, with 8 bases between them. The CDR3 runs to 11 residues. The germline gives CDR1 LNHDA, CDR2 SQIVND (reference sequence). Written as DNA, the CDR3 is TGTGCCTCCAGGGGGAACACTGAAGCTTTCTTT. It specifies CASRGNTEAFF.

This clone was observed a handful of times. The rearrangement links TRBV4-1 to TRBJ1-1, with D maybe TRBD1 (6 bases). Germline V gene sequence: CDR1 MGHRA, CDR2 YSYEKL. The CDR3 has 14 amino acids. V was shortened by 1 base and J by 2 bases, with 8 bases between the two germline ends. The CDR3: CASSQAQGNTEAFF. The CDR3 region has the DNA TGCGCCAGCAGCCAAGCACAGGGTAACACTGAAGCTTTCTTT.

The rearrangement uses TRBV13 and TRBJ2-7; TRBD2 agrees at 9 bases. After removal of 0 bases from V and 6 bases from J, the junction contained 12 bases not matched to a gene. This CDR3 is 17 amino acids long. Germline assignment: CDR1 PRHDT and CDR2 FYEKMQ (reference sequence). The CDR3 DNA reads as TGTGCCAGCAGCTTAGGCCCCCCCATAGCGGGGGTTGCCGAGCAGTACTTC. This sequence encodes CASSLGPPIAGVAEQYF.

The chain carries TRBV5-6 and TRBJ2-7; 7 nucleotides align to TRBD2. Germline loops: CDR1 SGHDT, CDR2 YYEEEE. Trimming cost V 1 base and J 6 bases; bases outside gene matches: 10. The CDR3 has 15 residues. CDR3 coding DNA: TGTGCCAGCAGCTTGACTAGCGATATCTCTAGCGAGCAGTACTTC. This encodes CASSLTSDISSEQYF.

The gene calls are TRBV5-1 and TRBJ2-3; weak D call: TRBD1 (6 bases). CDR3 length: 16 amino acids. Germline values: CDR1 SGHRS, CDR2 YFSETQ. Trimming took 1 base from V and 0 from J, leaving 12 bases between them. The CDR3 DNA is TGCGCCAGCAGCTTGATTCCGACAGGTAGCACAGATACGCAGTATTTT. Protein product: CASSLIPTGSTDTQYF. The entire variable domain, with the rest obtained from reference TRBV5-1 and TRBJ2-3, is as follows: KAGVTQTPRYLIKTRGQQVTLSCSPISGHRSVSWYQQTPGQGLQFLFEYFSETQRNKGNFPGRFSGRQFSNSRSEMNVSTLELGDSALYLCASSLIPTGSTDTQYFGPGTRLTVL.

The genes are TRBV5-1 and TRBJ2-6; the D is unclear. CDR1 and CDR2 from the germline V gene are SGHRS and YFSETQ. This CDR3 contains 15 residues. The V and J ends lost 0 bases and 4 bases respectively, with 8 bases between them. Here the CDR3 DNA reads TGCGCCAGCAGCTTGGCAGTCTCAGGGGCCAACGTCCTGACTTTC. It encodes CASSLAVSGANVLTF.

The chain joins TRBV19 to TRBJ1-5, with 7 bases aligning to TRBD1. J was trimmed by 4 bases and V by 5 bases; bases with no gene match: 8. Per the germline V gene, CDR1 is LNHDA and CDR2 is SQIVND (reference sequence). There are 15 residues in the CDR3. The CDR3 region is CASSRGQEINQPQHF. CDR3 nucleotide sequence: TGTGCCAGTAGTCGTGGACAGGAGATAAATCAGCCCCAGCATTTT.